Listed here are 18 T cell receptor beta chains from one sample, sequenced in a study of response to subunit inactivated influenza vaccine. From the RT-PCR reads, TCRdb called clonotypes with MiXCR, one entry per CDR3 protein. The data hold about 540,000 distinct CDR3 sequences, with roughly a quarter observed a single time. This same sample was also taken into another study, of T cells expressing NK-cell markers. As that report states: Libraries used 5'RACE template switching adding universal primer site and UMIs.

The material was CD4+ T cells sorted from PBMCs, obtained approximately 13 days after vaccination. Receptors were obtained from a man aged 50 to 60 who received an inactivated influenza vaccine.

This clonotype showed up just a few times. V gene TRBV11-1 combines with J gene TRBJ2-7, with D tentatively TRBD2 (5 bases). Germline V gives CDR1 SGHAT, CDR2 FQDESV (reference sequence). V lost 5 bases and J 1 base, leaving 24 bases between the germline ends. The CDR3 totals 18 residues. Written as DNA, the CDR3 is TGTGCCAGCAGCCCTTATGCCTTCCCGGGGAGCCCTTCCTACGAGCAGTACTTC. Translated, it gives CASSPYAFPGSPSYEQYF.

This clonotype was seen many times. V and J are TRBV5-5 and TRBJ2-5; 8 nucleotides match TRBD2. J gave up 5 bases and V 4 bases, and 13 bases lay outside the gene matches. Germline V gene lookup returns CDR1 SGHKS and CDR2 YYEKEE (reference sequence). The CDR3 contains 16 residues. As DNA, the CDR3 is TGTGCCAGCAGCCTGTCGGCGTCCGGGAGGGCTGAGACCCAGTACTTC. It translates to CASSLSASGRAETQYF.

CDR3 sequence: CASSSQDYEQYF. In nucleotides, the CDR3 is TGTGCCAGCAGTTCCCAGGACTACGAGCAGTACTTC. This chain joins TRBV6-6 and TRBJ2-7; no clear D gene. Trimming stripped 4 bases from V and 3 bases from J, with 7 bases between. The CDR3 consists of 12 residues. CDR1 MNHNY and CDR2 SVGAGI come from the germline V gene (reference sequence).

The chain joins TRBV14 to TRBJ2-1; 7 bases are a match to TRBD2. Germline assignment: CDR1 SGHDN and CDR2 FVKESK. The CDR3 extends over 12 amino acids. Trimming at V came to 5 bases and at J to 9 bases, leaving 4 bases not matched to a gene. The CDR3 DNA sequence: TGTGCCAGCAGCGCCTGGGGGGGTGAGCAGTTCTTC. Translating it yields CASSAWGGEQFF.

The chain carries TRBV14 and TRBJ1-6, with D possibly TRBD1 on 5 matching bases. Germline V gene lookup returns CDR1 SGHDN and CDR2 FVKESK. V dropped 3 bases and J dropped 4 bases, with 10 bases sitting between them. The CDR3 covers 15 residues. CDR3 region: CASSHQGGYNSPLHF. The CDR3 coding sequence is TGTGCCAGCAGCCACCAGGGCGGTTATAATTCACCCCTCCACTTT.

The sample holds a few counts of this clonotype. The chain combines TRBV7-9 with TRBJ1-2, with 7 bases matching TRBD1. This CDR3 comprises 15 residues. The J segment lost 4 bases and the V segment lost 2 bases, leaving 7 bases of the junction unmatched. In germline, CDR1 is SEHNR, CDR2 FQNEAQ (reference sequence). CDR3 in amino acids: CASSLPGQAPYGYTF. CDR3 bases: TGTGCCAGCAGCTTACCCGGACAGGCCCCCTATGGCTACACCTTC.

The chain joins TRBV7-6 to TRBJ2-3; tentative D call: TRBD1 (5 bases). Trimming took off 2 bases at V and 4 bases at J, with 13 bases between the two ends. This CDR3 contains 15 residues. CDR1 SGHVS and CDR2 FNYEAQ come from the germline V gene. CDR3 nucleotides: TGTGCCAGCAGCTTATTTGCGGACACCGCAGATACGCAGTATTTT. It translates to CASSLFADTADTQYF.

This clonotype showed up just a few times. This chain links TRBV5-1 with TRBJ2-7, with a weak D call TRBD1 (6 bases). This CDR3 comprises 14 residues. Deletions cut 4 bases from V and 2 bases from J, with 13 bases between. CDR1 and CDR2 (germline): SGHRS, YFSETQ. The CDR3 loop is CASSQSRGPYEQYF. The CDR3 DNA sequence: TGCGCCAGCAGCCAATCCAGGGGACCCTACGAGCAGTACTTC.

The chain couples TRBV6-1 to TRBJ1-3; D is ambiguous. Trimming pared 3 bases from V and 0 bases from J, leaving 12 bases between. In germline, CDR1 is MNHNS, CDR2 SASEGT. The CDR3 extends over 16 amino acids. The CDR3 loop reads CASSDPFRFSGNTIYF. Here the CDR3 DNA reads TGTGCCAGCAGTGACCCCTTCAGATTCTCTGGAAACACCATATATTTT.

The V gene is TRBV3-1, the J gene TRBJ1-2; a weak D match, TRBD1 (6 bases). Germline assignment: CDR1 LGHDT and CDR2 YNNKEL (reference sequence). The V end was cut by 5 bases, the J end by 2 bases, with 18 bases between. The CDR3 spans 16 residues. The DNA for the CDR3 is TGTGCCAGCAGCTATCAGAACCCGGGGGCAAACTATGGCTACACCTTC. Its protein is CASSYQNPGANYGYTF.

Here the CDR3 reads CASSLGHRETQYF. Here the CDR3 DNA reads TGTGCCAGCAGCTTAGGCCATCGAGAGACCCAGTACTTC. The V and J genes are TRBV11-2 and TRBJ2-5; D is unclear. Per the germline V gene, CDR1 is SGHAT and CDR2 is FQNNGV. The CDR3 sequence is 13 residues long. V lost 1 base and J lost 4, with 7 bases in between.

This chain links TRBV7-2 with TRBJ2-1, with D perhaps assigned TRBD1 or TRBD2 (5 bases each). V gave up 5 bases and J gave up 0 bases, with 11 bases separating them. Germline V CDR1 and CDR2: SGHTA, FQGNSA. The CDR3 covers 15 residues. CDR3 DNA sequence: TGTGCCAGCAGCCCCGGGGCGTACTCCTACAATGAGCAGTTCTTC. Its translation is CASSPGAYSYNEQFF.

This clonotype has ten or more counts. V gene TRBV12-3 or TRBV12-4 combines with J gene TRBJ1-2; 9 positions agree with TRBD1. V was clipped by 3 bases and J by 4 bases; unmatched bases: 6. There are 15 residues in the CDR3. CDR3 amino acids: CASSFIRDRAYGYTF. For the CDR3, the DNA is TGTGCCAGCAGTTTCATCCGGGACAGGGCCTATGGCTACACCTTC.

Points on this clonotype: Mismatch with germline at one junction end may stem from a read error. This chain uses TRBV6-5 with TRBJ2-2; tentatively, D is TRBD1 (5 bases). Germline loops: CDR1 MNHEY, CDR2 SVGAGI. This CDR3 region has 15 residues. The CDR3 region has the DNA TGTGCCAGCAGCTACTATGGACAATCACGAGCCGGGCTGTTTTTT. Translating gives CASSYYGQSRAGLFF.

The chain links TRBV12-3 or TRBV12-4 to TRBJ2-7; 10 bases agree with TRBD1. After removal of 2 bases from V and 1 base from J, the junction contained 5 bases not matched to a gene. CDR3 length: 16 residues. CDR3 sequence reads: CASSLTPGQGSYEQYF. The CDR3 region has the DNA TGTGCCAGCAGTTTAACTCCGGGACAGGGGTCCTACGAGCAGTACTTC.

The chain combines TRBV4-1 with TRBJ1-6; possible D gene TRBD1, 5 bases. Germline CDR1 and CDR2: MGHRA and YSYEKL. The CDR3 is 16 amino acids. Trimming took off 4 bases at V and 6 bases at J, with 16 bases between the two ends. CDR3 nucleotides: TGCGCCAGCAGCCGATCGGGGCCAGTGAGTAATTCACCCCTCCACTTT. This encodes CASSRSGPVSNSPLHF.

This chain connects TRBV29-1 to TRBJ2-4; D may be TRBD1 (5 bases). The germline CDR1 and CDR2 sequences are SQVTM and ANQGSEA. The CDR3 spans 15 residues. Trimming left V 4 bases short and J 2 bases short, with 15 bases between. The CDR3 loop is CSVGIPQGSKNIQYF. In DNA, the CDR3 is TGCAGCGTTGGAATTCCCCAGGGTTCCAAAAACATTCAGTACTTC.

The J gene is TRBJ2-3, the V gene TRBV27; the D is unclear. CDR3 length equals 15 residues. In germline, CDR1 is MNHEY, CDR2 SMNVEV (reference sequence). With 5 bases removed from V and 2 bases from J, the gap between germline ends came to 14 bases. CDR3 region: CASSPPYPSTDTQYF. DNA for the CDR3: TGTGCCAGCAGTCCCCCGTATCCCTCCACAGATACGCAGTATTTT.